Following are 25 T cell receptor beta chains from one sample sequenced in a study of blood T cells in healthy people across ages. PCR was performed a second time for about 6 to 11 cycles using a sample-barcoded 5' primer and a J-beta primer mix. One entry per CDR3 protein results from TCRdb running MiXCR on the 5' RACE reads. Here the sample spans 1.2 million to 1.5 million distinct CDR3 sequences, 45% to 70% being singletons. Sequenced sample: blood. All receptors derive from a man aged 18 to 30 in good health.

This clonotype was picked up a small number of times. The CDR3 loop is CSVVSWGYQETQYF. The CDR3 coding sequence is TGCAGCGTTGTCTCTTGGGGGTACCAAGAGACCCAGTACTTC. V is TRBV29-1 and J is TRBJ2-5; possibly TRBD1 or TRBD2 for D (5 bases each). V lost 4 bases and J lost 0, with 12 bases in between. The CDR3 length is 14 residues. From germline, CDR1 is SQVTM and CDR2 ANQGSEA.

This chain uses TRBV3-1 with TRBJ2-6; possibly TRBD1 for D (5 bases). The germline CDR1 and CDR2 sequences are LGHDT and YNNKEL (reference sequence). Trimming removed 1 base from V and 0 bases from J, with 16 bases in between. This CDR3 is 19 amino acids long. CDR3 amino acids: CASSQVQGRAPSGANVLTF. CDR3 in DNA: TGTGCCAGCAGCCAAGTTCAAGGCAGGGCCCCCTCTGGGGCCAACGTCCTGACTTTC.

This chain connects TRBV6-2 or TRBV6-3 to TRBJ2-1, with 9 bases matching TRBD2. CDR1 and CDR2 from the germline V gene are MNHEY and SVGEGT. Unmatched junction bases numbered 12, after V lost 6 bases and J lost 6 bases. CDR3 length: 16 residues. CDR3 DNA sequence: TGTGCCAGCAGACGACCCCCGGGAGCGGGGGGCAATGAGCAGTTCTTC. Translating it yields CASRRPPGAGGNEQFF.

J is TRBJ1-1 and V is TRBV15; TRBD1 is a possible D gene (5 bases). The germline gives CDR1 LNHNV, CDR2 YYDKDF (reference sequence). The CDR3 runs to 14 residues. The germline V and J ends were trimmed by 3 bases and 1 base, with 9 bases remaining between them. CDR3 DNA: TGTGCCACCAGCAGTAGGGGAGAGAACACTGAAGCTTTCTTT. Amino acids: CATSSRGENTEAFF.

This clonotype showed up just a few times. As DNA, the CDR3 is TGTGCCAGCAGTTCAGGGGGACAGGGGGAGTACTTC. Its protein product is CASSSGGQGEYF. The genes are TRBV6-5 and TRBJ2-5; 11 bases match TRBD1. The CDR3 has 12 amino acids. V shed 4 bases, J shed 12 bases, and the junction held 4 bases outside the gene matches. CDR1 is MNHEY and CDR2 is SVGAGI in the germline V gene.

V and J are TRBV20-1 and TRBJ2-4, with TRBD2 matching over 7 bases. The ends lost 2 bases at V and 0 bases at J; junction bases unmatched: 10. The CDR3 has 17 amino acids. CDR1 DFQATT and CDR2 SNEGSKA come from the germline V gene (reference sequence). This chain's CDR3 is CSARKAGLLLAKNIQYF. The CDR3 nucleotides are TGCAGTGCTAGAAAAGCGGGATTGCTTCTAGCCAAAAACATTCAGTACTTC.

This rearrangement joins TRBV28 to TRBJ2-1; D tentatively reads TRBD1 or TRBD2 (5 bases each). Germline CDR1 is MDHEN and CDR2 is SYDVKM. V dropped 5 bases and J dropped 8 bases, with 13 bases sitting between them. The CDR3 has 13 residues. The CDR3 DNA is TGTGCCAGCAGTCAGAGAGGGGCTGATGAGCAGTTCTTC. This encodes CASSQRGADEQFF.

CDR3 coding DNA: TGTGCCATCAGATCCGAAGCTGGTCATGAAAAACTGTTTTTT. It is translated as CAIRSEAGHEKLFF. The V and J genes are TRBV10-3 and TRBJ1-4; D is uncertain. The CDR3 is 14 residues long. Trimming stripped 6 bases from V and 6 bases from J, with 14 bases between. CDR1 and CDR2 (germline): ENHRY, SYGVKD.

The chain links TRBV6-1 to TRBJ2-7; D not resolved. This CDR3 has 15 residues. CDR1 is MNHNS, CDR2 SASEGT, per germline. The ends were cut back, 7 bases at V and 2 bases at J, with 18 bases in the middle. The CDR3 here is CASNQAGLVPYEQYF. In DNA, the CDR3 is TGTGCCAGCAATCAAGCAGGATTAGTCCCCTACGAGCAGTACTTC.

This clonotype was counted a few times. The gene calls are TRBV29-1 and TRBJ2-7; 9 bases are a match to TRBD1. CDR1 is SQVTM and CDR2 is ANQGSEA in the germline V gene. Trimming cost V 6 bases and J 5 bases; bases outside gene matches: 11. The CDR3 contains 14 residues. DNA for the CDR3: TGCAGCGTGGGAGAGACAGGGGGGCTCCACGAGCAGTACTTC. The encoded protein is CSVGETGGLHEQYF.

This rearrangement joins TRBV28 to TRBJ2-7; tentative D call: TRBD1 (5 bases). Germline V gene sequence: CDR1 MDHEN, CDR2 SYDVKM. This CDR3 contains 14 residues. V was trimmed by 7 bases and J by 4 bases, leaving 17 bases between them. The CDR3 nucleotides are TGTGCCAGCATCCACTTAGGGGATACTTACGAGCAGTACTTC. It translates to CASIHLGDTYEQYF.

The CDR3 here is CASSKAGTGIYEQYF. The CDR3, as DNA: TGCGCCAGCAGCAAAGCCGGGACGGGGATCTACGAGCAGTACTTC. The rearrangement joins TRBV4-3 to TRBJ2-4; D may be TRBD1 or TRBD2 (5 bases each). The assigned J gene may be wrong: the sequence end matches TRBJ2-7 better. The CDR3 has 15 residues. Per germline, CDR1 LGHNA and CDR2 YSLEER.

The chain couples TRBV10-3 to TRBJ2-4; TRBD2 matches at 10 bases. This CDR3 is 13 amino acids long. Germline V gives CDR1 ENHRY, CDR2 SYGVKD. J gave up 13 bases and V 6 bases, and 9 bases lay outside the gene matches. CDR3 nucleotide sequence: TGTGCCATCAGGGACGGACTAGCGGCGGTGCAGTACTTC. Translation: CAIRDGLAAVQYF.

This clonotype was counted between two and nine times. The chain carries TRBV27 and TRBJ2-1; D is uncertain. The CDR3 is 14 amino acids. In germline, CDR1 is MNHEY, CDR2 SMNVEV (reference sequence). V dropped 6 bases and J dropped 8 bases, with 17 bases sitting between them. The CDR3 bases are TGTGCCAGCAGATCGAACCTGGGTAGGGATGAGCAGTTCTTC. This translates into CASRSNLGRDEQFF.

In this sample, this clonotype turned up many times. The chain joins TRBV15 to TRBJ2-7, with D possibly matching TRBD1 (5 bases). The CDR3 has 14 residues. V shed 0 bases and J shed 3 bases, with 9 bases lying between them. Germline V gene data show CDR1 as LNHNV and CDR2 as YYDKDF (reference sequence). The CDR3 protein is CATSREAGHYEQYF. The CDR3 DNA reads TGTGCCACCAGCAGAGAAGCAGGACACTACGAGCAGTACTTC.

This clonotype was observed a single time. The chain combines TRBV20-1 with TRBJ2-7, with 8 bases aligning to TRBD1. The germline V gene has CDR1 DFQATT and CDR2 SNEGSKA (reference sequence). The V gene end was trimmed by 0 bases and the J gene end by 5 bases; junction bases not matched to a gene: 12. This CDR3 comprises 16 residues. As DNA, the CDR3 is TGCAGTGCTAGAGAGCGGACGACAGGGGCCTTAAACGAGCAGTACTTC. This encodes CSARERTTGALNEQYF.

In its sample, this clonotype was seen a few times. CDR3 nucleotides: TGCAGGGGGACTAGCTCAGGGGACTACGAGCAGTACTTC. Translating gives CRGTSSGDYEQYF. This chain uses TRBV20-1 with TRBJ2-7, with 9 bases lining up with TRBD2. Germline lookup yields CDR1 DFQATT and CDR2 SNEGSKA (reference sequence). The CDR3 runs 13 residues.

The chain employs TRBV20-1 and TRBJ1-6; no definite D call. CDR3 length: 13 amino acids. The germline gives CDR1 DFQATT, CDR2 SNEGSKA (reference sequence). V was clipped by 3 bases and J by 5 bases, with 8 bases between them. The CDR3, as DNA: TGCAGTGCTAGTAGGCAGCATAATTCACCCCTCCACTTT. Amino acids: CSASRQHNSPLHF.

This clonotype appeared a single time. J is TRBJ2-3 and V is TRBV5-1; 10 positions match TRBD2. The CDR3 is 14 amino acids. Germline values: CDR1 SGHRS, CDR2 YFSETQ. Losses at the gene ends were 4 bases for V and 5 bases for J; bases not matched to a gene: 4. The CDR3 loop is CASSNRLAGDTQYF. The CDR3 nucleotides are TGCGCCAGCAGCAATAGACTAGCGGGAGATACGCAGTATTTT.

The chain combines TRBV11-2 with TRBJ2-5; 9 bases map to TRBD1. The CDR3 is made up of 15 amino acids. CDR1 and CDR2 from the germline V gene are SGHAT and FQNNGV. V trimming: 1 base; J trimming: 5 bases; junction bases outside the gene matches: 5. Here the CDR3 reads CASSLVGTGLETQYF. The CDR3 DNA follows: TGTGCCAGCAGCTTAGTCGGGACAGGGCTTGAGACCCAGTACTTC.

V usage is TRBV12-3 or TRBV12-4 and J usage is TRBJ1-3; D is possibly TRBD1 (6 bases). The CDR3 spans 18 residues. Trimming took 6 bases from V and 0 from J, leaving 21 bases between them. CDR3 region: CASRNALSGHFSGNTIYF. As DNA, the CDR3 is TGTGCCAGCAGGAACGCCCTTTCGGGACACTTCTCTGGAAACACCATATATTTT.

The chain recombines TRBV20-1 with TRBJ2-7, with D unresolved. Trimming removed 1 base at V and 5 bases at J, with 9 bases between. CDR3 length: 12 amino acids. Germline CDR1 reads DFQATT; CDR2 reads SNEGSKA (reference sequence). Here the CDR3 reads CSARGPPDEQYF. As DNA, the CDR3 is TGCAGTGCTAGAGGCCCCCCTGACGAGCAGTACTTC.

The rearrangement uses TRBV7-9 and TRBJ1-1, with TRBD1 identical over 7 bases. The CDR3 is 15 amino acids. The V and J ends lost 6 bases and 1 base, in that order; junction bases with no gene match: 8. Germline V gene data show CDR1 as SEHNR and CDR2 as FQNEAQ (reference sequence). CDR3 DNA sequence: TGTGCCAGCAGTAATCGCAGGGGGGGGAACACTGAAGCTTTCTTT. This codes for CASSNRRGGNTEAFF.

There are a few counts of this clonotype. V and J are TRBV28 and TRBJ2-5; TRBD1 is a possible D gene (6 bases). V lost 3 bases and J lost 5, with 19 bases in between. The CDR3 contains 16 residues. The germline V gene has CDR1 MDHEN and CDR2 SYDVKM. This CDR3 reads CASSLKQMGAGETQYF. For the CDR3, the DNA is TGTGCCAGCAGTTTGAAACAAATGGGGGCAGGGGAGACCCAGTACTTC.

This clonotype is a singleton in its sample. V usage is TRBV7-2 and J usage is TRBJ2-7, with a weak D call TRBD2 (5 bases). Trimming pared 2 bases from V and 3 bases from J, leaving 14 bases between. The CDR3 extends over 15 amino acids. Per germline, CDR1 SGHTA and CDR2 FQGNSA. Here the CDR3 DNA reads TGTGCCAGCAGCTTATTTGTCGGGATCGGCTACGAGCAGTACTTC. It translates to CASSLFVGIGYEQYF.